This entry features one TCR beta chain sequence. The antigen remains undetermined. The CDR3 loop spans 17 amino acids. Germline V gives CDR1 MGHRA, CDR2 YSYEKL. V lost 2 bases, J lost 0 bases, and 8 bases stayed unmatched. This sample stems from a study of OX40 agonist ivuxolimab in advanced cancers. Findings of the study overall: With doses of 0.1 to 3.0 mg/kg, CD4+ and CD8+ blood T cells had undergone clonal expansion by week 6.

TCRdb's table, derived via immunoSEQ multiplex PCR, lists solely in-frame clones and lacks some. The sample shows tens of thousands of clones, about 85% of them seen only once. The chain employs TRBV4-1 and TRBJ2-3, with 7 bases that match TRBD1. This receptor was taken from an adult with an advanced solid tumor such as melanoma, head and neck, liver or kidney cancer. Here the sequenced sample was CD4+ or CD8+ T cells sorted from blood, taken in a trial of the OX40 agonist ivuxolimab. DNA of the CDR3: TGCGCCAGCAGCCAACCCGAGGGGGCCACTAGCACAGATACGCAGTATTTT. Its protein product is CASSQPEGATSTDTQYF.